This entry is about one T cell receptor (beta chain). Some clones are missing from TCRdb's copy, which holds only in-frame ones; the method was immunoSEQ multiplex PCR. Of around 220,000 clones detected, roughly 84% appear once; the ten largest clones hold 5.5% to 7.5%. This record belongs to a study of blood T cell repertoires in COVID-19. Germline lookup yields CDR1 LNHNV and CDR2 YYDKDF (reference sequence). The length of the CDR3 is 15 residues. The germline V and J ends were trimmed by 3 bases and 2 bases, with 14 bases remaining between them. The chain couples TRBV15 to TRBJ2-7, with D perhaps matching TRBD2 (6 bases). Sequenced sample: PBMCs or T cells enriched from blood (not recorded which). The sequence derives from a woman between 40 and 50 years old who had recovered from COVID-19. The CDR3 DNA reads TGTGCCACCAGCAGGGGTAGGCGGGGCCCCTACGAGCAGTACTTC. Protein sequence: CATSRGRRGPYEQYF.